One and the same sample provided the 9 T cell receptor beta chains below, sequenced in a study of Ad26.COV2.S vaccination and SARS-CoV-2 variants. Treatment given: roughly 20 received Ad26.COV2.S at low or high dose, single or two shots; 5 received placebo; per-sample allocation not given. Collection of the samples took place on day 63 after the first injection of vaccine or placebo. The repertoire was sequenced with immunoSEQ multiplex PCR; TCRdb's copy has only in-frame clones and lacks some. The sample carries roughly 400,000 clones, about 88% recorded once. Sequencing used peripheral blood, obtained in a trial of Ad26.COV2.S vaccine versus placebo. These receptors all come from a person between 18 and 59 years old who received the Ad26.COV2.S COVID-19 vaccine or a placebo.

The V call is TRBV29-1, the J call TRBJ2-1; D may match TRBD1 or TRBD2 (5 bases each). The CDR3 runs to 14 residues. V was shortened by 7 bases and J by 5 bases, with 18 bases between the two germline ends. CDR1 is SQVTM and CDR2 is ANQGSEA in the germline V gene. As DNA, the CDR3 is TGCAGCGGTACCCGGGACCTGGGACACAATGAGCAGTTCTTC. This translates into CSGTRDLGHNEQFF.

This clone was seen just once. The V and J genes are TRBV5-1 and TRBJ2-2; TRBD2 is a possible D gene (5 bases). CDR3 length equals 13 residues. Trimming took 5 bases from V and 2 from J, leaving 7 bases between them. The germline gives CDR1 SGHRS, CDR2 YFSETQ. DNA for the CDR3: TGCGCCAGCAGAGCGGTTAACACCGGGGAGCTGTTTTTT. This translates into CASRAVNTGELFF.

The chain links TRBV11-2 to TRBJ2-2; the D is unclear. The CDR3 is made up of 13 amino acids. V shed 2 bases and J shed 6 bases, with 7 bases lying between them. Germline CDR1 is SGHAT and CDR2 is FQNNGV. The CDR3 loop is CASSLLESGELFF. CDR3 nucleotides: TGTGCCAGCAGCTTACTCGAATCCGGGGAGCTGTTTTTT.

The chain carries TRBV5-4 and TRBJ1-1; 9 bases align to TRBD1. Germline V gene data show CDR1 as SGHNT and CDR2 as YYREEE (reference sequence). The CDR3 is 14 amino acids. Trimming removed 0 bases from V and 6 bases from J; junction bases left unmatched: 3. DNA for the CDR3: TGTGCCAGCAGCTTGGCGGGGACAGGGTCTGAAGCTTTCTTT. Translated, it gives CASSLAGTGSEAFF.

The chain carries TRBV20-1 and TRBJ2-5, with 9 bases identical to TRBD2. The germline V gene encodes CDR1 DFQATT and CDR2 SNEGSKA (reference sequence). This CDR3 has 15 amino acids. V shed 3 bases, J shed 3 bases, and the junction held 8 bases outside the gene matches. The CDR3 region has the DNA TGCAGTGCTAGTTCATTGGAGCGGGAGGAAGAGACCCAGTACTTC. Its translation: CSASSLEREEETQYF.

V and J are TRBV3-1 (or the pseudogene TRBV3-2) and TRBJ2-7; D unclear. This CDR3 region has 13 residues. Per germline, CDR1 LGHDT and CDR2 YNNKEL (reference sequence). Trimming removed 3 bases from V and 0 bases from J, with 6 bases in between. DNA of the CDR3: TGTGCCAGCAGCCATGCCGTCTCCTACGAGCAGTACTTC. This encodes CASSHAVSYEQYF.

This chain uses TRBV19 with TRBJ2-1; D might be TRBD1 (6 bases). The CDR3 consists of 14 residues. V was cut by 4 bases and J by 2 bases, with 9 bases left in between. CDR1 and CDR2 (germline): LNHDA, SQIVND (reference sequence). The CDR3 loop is CASSRDRTYNEQFF. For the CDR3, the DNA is TGTGCCAGTAGTAGAGACAGGACCTACAATGAGCAGTTCTTC.

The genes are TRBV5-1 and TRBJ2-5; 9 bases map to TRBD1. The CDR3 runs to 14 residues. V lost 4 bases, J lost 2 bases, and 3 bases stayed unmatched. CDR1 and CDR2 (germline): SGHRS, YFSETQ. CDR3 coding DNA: TGCGCCAGCAGCCCGGGACAGGGTCAAGAGACCCAGTACTTC. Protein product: CASSPGQGQETQYF.

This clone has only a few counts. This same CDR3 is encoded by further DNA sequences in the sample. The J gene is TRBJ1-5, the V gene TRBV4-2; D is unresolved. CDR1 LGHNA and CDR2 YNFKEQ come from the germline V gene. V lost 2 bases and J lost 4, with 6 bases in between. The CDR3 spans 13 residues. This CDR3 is CASSQPGNQPQHF. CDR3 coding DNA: TGTGCCAGCAGCCAACCGGGTAATCAGCCCCAGCATTTT.